The rows below give T cell receptor beta chains drawn from one sample of a study of patients and donors after allogeneic stem cell transplantation. TCRdb re-called the RT-PCR reads with MiXCR, one entry per CDR3 protein. The sample consists of 800,000 to 1,000,000 distinct CDR3 sequences, around 17% of them appearing once. Material: blood, either unsorted or a sorted T cell fraction (not recorded which). The receptors were gathered from a human donor who was either an allogeneic HSCT recipient or a stem cell or donor lymphocyte infusion donor (not recorded which). It is not recorded whose cells these are; they may come from a transplant donor. The CDR3 runs from the conserved cysteine through the conserved F or W. Fields, in order: clone size, V gene, D gene, J gene, CDR3 protein, CDR3 DNA. A D gene is named only where the DNA matches it firmly. Rows give clone size only sometimes, using once, few, many, or a class for an expanded clone.

NA	TRBV12-3/TRBV12-4	TRBD2	TRBJ2-7	CASSPRLPGLAGELQYF	TGTGCCAGCAGCCCGCGTCTCCCGGGACTAGCGGGAGAGCTACAGTACTTC
NA	TRBV12-3/TRBV12-4	NA	TRBJ2-4	CASSFEFLAKNIQYF	TGTGCCAGCAGTTTCGAGTTCCTAGCCAAAAACATTCAGTACTTC
few	TRBV5-6	NA	TRBJ2-1	CASSLPGILYNEQFF	TGTGCCAGCAGCTTGCCCGGGATCCTCTACAATGAGCAGTTCTTC
few	TRBV6-5	NA	TRBJ1-4	CASSQGNEKLFF	TGTGCCAGCAGTCAGGGGAATGAAAAACTGTTTTTT
NA	TRBV29-1	NA	TRBJ1-2	CSVDSRDGYTF	TGCAGCGTTGATAGCAGGGATGGCTACACCTTC
NA	TRBV4-2	TRBD2	TRBJ2-2	CASSLGTSVTGELFF	TGTGCCAGCAGCTTAGGGACTAGCGTCACCGGGGAGCTGTTTTTT
NA	TRBV6-1	NA	TRBJ2-3	CASREKRGTDTQYF	TGTGCCAGCAGGGAAAAGCGGGGCACAGATACGCAGTATTTT
NA	TRBV20-1	NA	TRBJ1-5	CSARVTGTKNQPQHF	TGCAGTGCTAGAGTTACCGGGACAAAGAATCAGCCCCAGCATTTT
NA	TRBV20-1	NA	TRBJ1-2	CSARDLRRELFYGYTF	TGCAGTGCTAGAGATCTCCGCAGGGAGCTATTCTATGGCTACACCTTC
once	TRBV6-5	TRBD1	TRBJ2-5	CASSFGRDSFLEETQYF	TGTGCCAGCAGTTTCGGCCGGGACAGCTTTTTAGAAGAGACCCAGTACTTC
NA	TRBV12-3/TRBV12-4	NA	TRBJ2-1	CASSRPTGTNNEQFF	TGTGCCAGCAGTCGGCCAACCGGGACCAACAATGAGCAGTTCTTC
few	TRBV6-1	TRBD1	TRBJ1-1	CASREQGADTEAFF	TGTGCCAGCAGAGAGCAGGGGGCGGACACTGAAGCTTTCTTT
few	TRBV2	NA	TRBJ2-7	CASSESGGGNEQYF	TGTGCCAGCAGTGAGTCTGGGGGTGGGAACGAGCAGTACTTC
NA	TRBV12-3/TRBV12-4	TRBD1	TRBJ1-4	CASSSQGRGEKLFF	TGTGCCAGCAGTTCACAGGGGCGGGGTGAAAAACTGTTTTTT
NA	TRBV15	TRBD1	TRBJ1-1	CATSREQGARSYTEAFF	TGTGCCACCAGCAGGGAGCAGGGGGCAAGATCTTACACTGAAGCTTTCTTT
few	TRBV10-3	NA	TRBJ2-7	CAISERGKDEQYF	TGTGCCATCAGTGAGCGGGGCAAGGACGAGCAGTACTTC
NA	TRBV3-1	TRBD1	TRBJ2-1	CASSQDRDRLDNEQFF	TGTGCCAGCAGCCAAGATAGGGACAGATTAGACAATGAGCAGTTCTTC
NA	TRBV7-3	TRBD2	TRBJ2-1	CASSFHLLAGEYNEQFF	TGTGCCAGCAGCTTCCACTTACTAGCGGGGGAGTACAATGAGCAGTTCTTC
few	TRBV5-5	TRBD2	TRBJ2-3	CASSVTSGMTDTQYF	TGTGCCAGCAGCGTGACTAGCGGGATGACAGATACGCAGTATTTT
NA	TRBV15	TRBD1	TRBJ1-1	CATSRGRGLSEAFF	TGTGCCACCAGCAGAGGCAGGGGGCTGTCTGAAGCTTTCTTT
many	TRBV5-1	TRBD1	TRBJ1-1	CASSSTGGTEAFF	TGTGCCAGCAGTTCTACAGGGGGCACTGAAGCTTTCTTT
few	TRBV20-1	NA	TRBJ2-5	CSARVSWVETQYF	TGCAGTGCTAGAGTATCCTGGGTAGAGACCCAGTACTTC
NA	TRBV27	NA	TRBJ1-3	CASSSLISGNTIYF	TGTGCCAGCAGCAGCCTGATATCTGGAAACACCATATATTTT
NA	TRBV5-6	NA	TRBJ1-3	CASSLRQGPIGNTIYF	TGTGCCAGCAGCTTGAGGCAGGGGCCCATTGGAAACACCATATATTTT
NA	TRBV27	TRBD2	TRBJ2-1	CASSLFLAGAGEQFF	TGTGCCAGCAGTTTATTCCTGGCGGGAGCTGGCGAGCAGTTCTTC
NA	TRBV19	NA	TRBJ1-1	CASYPGANTEAFF	TGTGCCAGTTATCCAGGGGCGAACACTGAAGCTTTCTTT
few	TRBV7-9	NA	TRBJ1-1	CAGRGMNTEAFF	TGTGCCGGAAGGGGTATGAACACTGAAGCTTTCTTT
NA	TRBV5-1	TRBD2	TRBJ2-5	CASSRTRTETQYF	TGCGCCAGCAGCAGGACTAGAACGGAGACCCAGTACTTC
once	TRBV27	NA	TRBJ1-1	CASTSAMNTEAFF	TGTGCCAGCACCTCGGCCATGAACACTGAAGCTTTCTTT
many	TRBV29-1	NA	TRBJ1-1	CSVVGPNTEAFF	TGCAGCGTTGTTGGGCCGAACACTGAAGCTTTCTTT
NA	TRBV12-3/TRBV12-4	TRBD2	TRBJ2-3	CASSLFGGEGTDTQYF	TGTGCCAGCAGTTTATTCGGGGGGGAGGGCACAGATACGCAGTATTTT
NA	TRBV30	NA	TRBJ1-1	CAWSVRLRSNTEAFF	TGTGCCTGGAGTGTAAGGCTCCGGTCGAACACTGAAGCTTTCTTT
NA	TRBV12-3/TRBV12-4	NA	TRBJ2-2	CASSWQGPPAGELFF	TGTGCCAGCAGCTGGCAGGGTCCCCCAGCCGGGGAGCTGTTTTTT
NA	TRBV27	TRBD2	TRBJ2-1	CASSLSGTSGGALQFF	TGTGCCAGCAGTTTATCTGGGACTAGCGGGGGGGCGTTGCAGTTCTTC
few	TRBV7-9	NA	TRBJ1-4	CATTSSATNEKLFF	TGTGCCACCACGTCCTCCGCAACTAATGAAAAACTGTTTTTT
NA	TRBV20-1	TRBD2	TRBJ2-4	CSASDARGAKNIQYF	TGCAGTGCTAGTGACGCGCGGGGGGCCAAAAACATTCAGTACTTC
few	TRBV14	NA	TRBJ1-3	CASSQNGGRGHGNTIYF	TGTGCCAGCAGCCAAAACGGTGGTCGGGGCCACGGAAACACCATATATTTT
few	TRBV27	NA	TRBJ2-7	CASSFVAGRSYEQYF	TGTGCCAGCAGTTTTGTCGCGGGACGCTCCTACGAGCAGTACTTC
few	TRBV4-2	TRBD1	TRBJ1-2	CASSRDSENYGYTF	TGTGCCAGCAGCCGGGACAGCGAAAACTATGGCTACACCTTC
NA	TRBV7-2	NA	TRBJ2-1	CASSLARWRQYEQFF	TGTGCCAGCAGCTTAGCGCGTTGGCGTCAGTATGAGCAGTTCTTC
NA	TRBV7-2	NA	TRBJ1-1	CASSSTLRMNTEAFF	TGTGCCAGCAGCTCGACTTTGCGAATGAACACTGAAGCTTTCTTT
NA	TRBV4-1	NA	TRBJ1-5	CASSQDLQSNQPQHF	TGCGCCAGCAGCCAAGATTTACAGTCCAATCAGCCCCAGCATTTT
NA	TRBV6-6	NA	TRBJ1-2	CASSALVGGYTF	TGTGCCAGCAGTGCATTGGTCGGCGGCTACACCTTC
few	TRBV27	NA	TRBJ2-7	CASSARASSYEQYF	TGTGCCAGCAGCGCGAGGGCCAGCTCCTACGAGCAGTACTTC
few	TRBV9	NA	TRBJ1-2	CASSVTGSDYGYTF	TGTGCCAGCAGCGTAACAGGGTCTGACTATGGCTACACCTTC
NA	TRBV12-3/TRBV12-4	TRBD1	TRBJ2-3	CASSGGQGFFTDTQYF	TGTGCCAGCAGTGGGGGACAGGGTTTCTTTACAGATACGCAGTATTTT
NA	TRBV2	TRBD1	TRBJ2-4	CASSRQGAQAKNIQYF	TGTGCCAGCAGCCGACAGGGGGCGCAGGCCAAAAACATTCAGTACTTC
many	TRBV5-1	NA	TRBJ2-5	CASSSRLQKETQYF	TGCGCCAGCAGCTCTCGACTGCAGAAGGAGACCCAGTACTTC
many	TRBV10-3	TRBD1	TRBJ1-5	CAISEGQGNQPQHF	TGTGCCATCAGTGAGGGACAGGGCAATCAGCCCCAGCATTTT
few	TRBV3-1	TRBD1	TRBJ1-1	CASSQSRDSEAFF	TGTGCCAGCAGCCAAAGCCGGGACAGTGAAGCTTTCTTT
few	TRBV6-1	TRBD1	TRBJ2-7	CASRPTGTGNYEQYF	TGTGCCAGCAGGCCCACCGGGACAGGGAACTACGAGCAGTACTTC
NA	TRBV4-1	NA	TRBJ2-3	CASSQDKGARSTDTQYF	TGCGCCAGCAGCCAAGATAAAGGGGCGCGTAGCACAGATACGCAGTATTTT